This T cell receptor (beta chain) was identified in a study of graft-versus-host responses after intestinal transplantation. Looking at the study overall: Following induction with anti-thymocyte globulin, all recipients were given tacrolimus and steroids for about three years.

V dropped 2 bases and J dropped 3; count of bases not matched to a gene: 4. CDR1 and CDR2 (germline): SNHLY, FYNNEI. This CDR3 has 15 residues. The method was immunoSEQ multiplex PCR; TCRdb's version includes in-frame clones alone and lacks a portion of them. The sample carries approximately 58,000 clones, around nine tenths recorded once. Sample: PBMCs, taken less than 130 days after intestinal transplantation. V usage is TRBV2 and J usage is TRBJ2-7; 10 nucleotides align to TRBD2. This receptor was identified in a human patient who received an intestinal transplant, so some T cells may come from the graft donor. CDR3 sequence: CASSEKASGSYEQYF. The CDR3 DNA is TGTGCCAGCAGTGAAAAGGCTAGCGGGAGCTACGAGCAGTACTTC.